This TCR beta chain was retrieved from a study of blood T cell repertoires in COVID-19. Study details: T cells, B-cell-depleted T cells, or PBMCs supplied cDNA or gDNA.

Profiled with immunoSEQ multiplex PCR; TCRdb holds only in-frame clones, not every one. Of fewer than 250,000 clones listed, about four fifths are singletons. This sequence was found in a woman aged 50 to 60 with acute or convalescent COVID-19. The specimen was peripheral blood.

The chain's CDR3 is CASSPRRAFYGYTF. CDR3 nucleotides: TGTGCCAGCAGCCCCCGGAGGGCCTTCTATGGCTACACCTTC. The J gene is TRBJ1-2, the V gene TRBV11-2; D remains unclear. Germline CDR1 is SGHAT and CDR2 is FQNNGV. The CDR3 has 14 amino acids. Trimming took off 5 bases at V and 4 bases at J, with 14 bases between the two ends. The complete variable domain, with remaining parts taken from reference TRBV11-2 and TRBJ1-2, reads EAGVAQSPRYKIIEKRQSVAFWCNPISGHATLYWYQQILGQGPKLLIQFQNNGVVDDSQLPKDRFSAERLKGVDSTLKIQPAKLEDSAVYLCASSPRRAFYGYTFGSGTRLTVV.